This is a list of T cell receptor beta chains from one sample in a study of naive and memory T cell subsets. Each CDR3 protein gets one entry after TCRdb re-called the UMI-ligation and nested PCR reads with MiXCR. Of roughly 140,000 distinct CDR3 sequences listed, approximately 15% are singletons. The source material was naive CD4+ T cells from blood. These receptors originate from a human donor in good health. CDR3s include the opening cysteine and the closing phenylalanine or tryptophan. D genes are given only for firm matches. Clone size, where shown, is once, few, many, or a class for clones that have expanded.

>few|TRBV20-1|-|TRBJ2-1
CSASWRARNNEQFF
TGCAGTGCTAGTTGGAGGGCTAGAAACAATGAGCAGTTCTTC
>-|TRBV12-3/TRBV12-4|-|TRBJ1-1
CASSFGGEAAFF
TGTGCCAGCAGTTTCGGGGGTGAGGCCGCTTTCTTT
>few|TRBV11-2|TRBD2|TRBJ2-6
CASSTRLAGGSGANVLTF
TGTGCCAGCAGCACAAGACTAGCGGGAGGCTCAGGGGCCAACGTCCTGACTTTC
>many|TRBV7-3|-|TRBJ2-5
CASSLRGGSLETQYF
TGTGCCAGCAGCTTACGAGGTGGGAGTCTGGAGACCCAGTACTTC
>-|TRBV7-9|TRBD1|TRBJ2-5
CASSWTGFSETQYF
TGTGCCAGCAGCTGGACAGGGTTTTCAGAGACCCAGTACTTC
>-|TRBV5-1|TRBD1|TRBJ2-2
CASSLALFSTGGITGELFF
TGCGCCAGCAGCTTGGCCTTATTTTCGACAGGGGGCATCACCGGGGAGCTGTTTTTT
>few|TRBV6-5|TRBD1|TRBJ2-2
CASSLLGQGNTGELFF
TGTGCCAGCAGCCTACTGGGACAGGGAAACACCGGGGAGCTGTTTTTT
>-|TRBV12-3/TRBV12-4|TRBD1|TRBJ2-1
CASSAPGQGNEQFF
TGTGCCAGCAGTGCACCAGGACAGGGGAATGAGCAGTTCTTC
>-|TRBV10-3|-|TRBJ1-1
CAISDKEGLNTEAFF
TGTGCCATCAGTGACAAAGAGGGATTGAACACTGAAGCTTTCTTT
>-|TRBV5-4|TRBD2|TRBJ2-7
CASSRGASGRSHEQYF
TGTGCCAGCAGTCGAGGGGCCAGCGGGAGGTCCCACGAGCAGTACTTC
>-|TRBV4-2|-|TRBJ2-5
CASSQEGAGAGGETQYF
TGTGCCAGCAGCCAAGAAGGGGCGGGGGCTGGGGGAGAGACCCAGTACTTC
>few|TRBV12-3/TRBV12-4|-|TRBJ2-5
CASTLREETQYF
TGTGCCAGCACACTGAGGGAAGAGACCCAGTACTTC
>-|TRBV10-3|-|TRBJ2-7
CATKPGWSYEQYF
TGTGCCACCAAACCCGGGTGGTCCTACGAGCAGTACTTC
>few|TRBV10-3|TRBD1|TRBJ1-4
CAISGGQSDEKLFF
TGTGCCATCAGCGGGGGACAGTCGGATGAAAAACTGTTTTTT
>few|TRBV5-1|-|TRBJ1-1
CASSLGRSGDTEAFF
TGCGCCAGCAGCTTGGGACGCTCAGGGGACACTGAAGCTTTCTTT
>few|TRBV5-5|-|TRBJ2-6
CASSLQGGGGSGANVLTF
TGTGCCAGCAGCTTGCAAGGAGGGGGAGGGTCTGGGGCCAACGTCCTGACTTTC
>few|TRBV2|TRBD2|TRBJ2-7
CASILKGRGALAYEQYF
TGTGCCAGCATTCTGAAGGGGCGGGGGGCCCTAGCCTACGAGCAGTACTTC
>few|TRBV11-2|-|TRBJ1-2
CASSLSRGIYGYTF
TGTGCCAGCAGCTTAAGCAGGGGCATCTATGGCTACACCTTC
>-|TRBV20-1|TRBD2|TRBJ2-7
CSARVAGGPYEQYF
TGCAGTGCTAGAGTAGCGGGAGGGCCCTACGAGCAGTACTTC
>-|TRBV11-3|TRBD2|TRBJ2-1
CASSPSGRPYNEQFF
TGTGCCAGCAGCCCTAGCGGGAGGCCCTACAATGAGCAGTTCTTC
>few|TRBV29-1|TRBD2|TRBJ2-1
CSVEDVSRGRREDKFF
TGCAGCGTTGAAGATGTGAGCAGGGGTCGGCGGGAGGATAAGTTCTTC
>many|TRBV11-2|TRBD1|TRBJ2-3
CASSLGTGLSTDTQYF
TGTGCCAGCAGCTTAGGGACAGGGTTGAGCACAGATACGCAGTATTTT
>few|TRBV5-5|-|TRBJ2-3
CASSLSSIPDTQYF
TGTGCCAGCAGCTTGTCTAGCATCCCAGATACGCAGTATTTT
>few|TRBV2|TRBD2|TRBJ2-3
CASRRDGGMSTDTQYF
TGTGCCAGCAGGCGGGACGGGGGGATGAGTACAGATACGCAGTATTTT
>few|TRBV24-1|-|TRBJ2-3
CATSDLTTPPTDTQYF
TGTGCCACCAGCGACCTAACGACCCCCCCGACAGATACGCAGTATTTT
>few|TRBV6-6|-|TRBJ2-4
CATQIGAKNIQYF
TGTGCCACCCAAATAGGAGCCAAAAACATTCAGTACTTC
>-|TRBV7-6|-|TRBJ2-1
CASSASQSSYNEQFF
TGTGCCAGCAGCGCGTCTCAGAGCTCCTACAATGAGCAGTTCTTC
>-|TRBV12-3/TRBV12-4|-|TRBJ2-5
CASSAGQSSAQYF
TGTGCCAGCAGTGCGGGACAGTCCTCGGCCCAGTACTTC
>-|TRBV5-1|-|TRBJ2-1
CASRLWGPEQFF
TGCGCCAGCAGGTTGTGGGGACCTGAGCAGTTCTTC
>few|TRBV27|-|TRBJ2-3
CASSLLRTGGPDTQYF
TGTGCCAGCAGTTTATTAAGGACAGGAGGGCCAGATACGCAGTATTTT
>-|TRBV7-2|TRBD2|TRBJ2-3
CASKLAGVSDTQYF
TGTGCCAGCAAACTAGCGGGAGTGTCAGATACGCAGTATTTT
>-|TRBV28|-|TRBJ2-7
CASSLTYEQYF
TGTGCCAGCAGTTTAACCTACGAGCAGTACTTC
>-|TRBV20-1|-|TRBJ1-4
CSPGKDEKLFF
TGCAGTCCGGGAAAGGACGAAAAACTGTTTTTT
>-|TRBV20-1|TRBD2|TRBJ2-7
CSAPRTSGDYEQYF
TGCAGTGCGCCTAGGACTAGCGGTGACTACGAGCAGTACTTC
>-|TRBV5-4|-|TRBJ2-4
CATRGLAKNIQYF
TGTGCCACCAGGGGCCTAGCCAAAAACATTCAGTACTTC
>many|TRBV6-5|TRBD1|TRBJ2-3
CASSYPKGQGTDTQYF
TGTGCCAGCAGTTACCCGAAGGGACAGGGTACAGATACGCAGTATTTT
>few|TRBV7-8|-|TRBJ2-6
CASSSRVAAISGANVLTF
TGTGCCAGCAGCAGCAGGGTTGCCGCGATCTCTGGGGCCAACGTCCTGACTTTC
>-|TRBV20-1|-|TRBJ2-5
CSAVADQETQYF
TGCAGTGCTGTAGCGGACCAAGAGACCCAGTACTTC
>-|TRBV18|-|TRBJ1-4
CASSPQVTSRGFEEKLFF
TGTGCCAGCTCACCACAAGTTACCTCCCGGGGTTTCGAGGAAAAACTGTTTTTT
>few|TRBV7-2|-|TRBJ1-1
CASSSRQIAEAFF
TGTGCCAGCAGCTCTCGACAGATTGCTGAAGCTTTCTTT
>-|TRBV10-3|-|TRBJ2-1
CAISSGREQFF
TGTGCCATCAGCTCCGGTCGGGAGCAGTTCTTC
>-|TRBV10-1|TRBD2|TRBJ2-2
CASSGSAGVYGELFF
TGCGCCAGCAGTGGTTCGGCGGGAGTTTACGGGGAGCTGTTTTTT